This T cell receptor beta chain was profiled in a study of blood T cell repertoires in COVID-19. Study overall: T cells, B-cell-depleted T cells, or PBMCs supplied cDNA or gDNA.

Methods used by the authors: Reference gene primer amplification in the assay estimated nucleated cell counts. Assay used: immunoSEQ multiplex PCR; TCRdb lists only in-frame clones, some missing. The V and J calls and clone size were taken over from that table, and D and trimming were inferred from the DNA. The repertoire holds approximately 210,000 clones, with 82% as singletons. CDR3 length: 12 amino acids. CDR1 is ENHRY, CDR2 SYGVKD, per germline. Sequencing input: peripheral blood. The source of this sequence is a woman over 75 with acute or convalescent COVID-19. This chain links TRBV10-3 with TRBJ1-5; D ambiguous. The CDR3: CATADSNQPQHF. Written as DNA, the CDR3 is TGTGCGACCGCGGATAGCAATCAGCCCCAGCATTTT.